This T cell receptor (beta chain) was sequenced for a study of OX40 agonist ivuxolimab in advanced cancers. About the study: Each dose-escalation patient presented with hepatocellular carcinoma, melanoma, renal cell or head and neck cancer. Regarding the study as a whole: CD4+ and CD8+ blood T cells expanded clonally by week 6 at 0.1 to 3.0 mg/kg.

Only in-frame clones appear in the TCRdb table, and some are missing; sequencing was by immunoSEQ multiplex PCR. Among around 100,000 clones listed, about nine tenths were seen once. From germline, CDR1 is SQVTM and CDR2 ANQGSEA. This CDR3 region has 12 residues. The ends were cut back, 7 bases at V and 3 bases at J, with 11 bases in the middle. Regarding this clone: Its antigen is not known. The same CDR3 can be traced to other DNA sequences in this sample.

The source of this sequence is an adult with an advanced solid tumor such as melanoma, head and neck, liver or kidney cancer. The rearrangement joins TRBV29-1 to TRBJ2-3; D possibly corresponds to TRBD2 (5 bases). This specimen consisted of CD4+ or CD8+ T cells sorted from blood, obtained in a trial of the OX40 agonist ivuxolimab. The CDR3 bases are TGCAGCGGCAGCGGTCGGACAGATACGCAGTATTTT. It specifies CSGSGRTDTQYF.